One and the same sample provided the 27 T cell receptor beta chains below, sequenced in a study of T cells in localized non-small cell lung cancer. Method: immunoSEQ multiplex PCR; TCRdb's copy keeps in-frame clones and lacks some. Among several thousand clones listed, around 22% were seen once. This specimen was lung tumor tissue, taken before any cancer treatment. These receptors originate from a female donor over 55 with stage I lung adenocarcinoma.

A few counts support this clone. In DNA form, the CDR3 reads TGTGCCAGCAGCTTCTGGACTAGCGGACCCTACGAGCAGTACTTC. This encodes CASSFWTSGPYEQYF. The V gene is TRBV11-3, the J gene TRBJ2-7; 10 nucleotides match TRBD2. Losses at the gene ends were 3 bases for V and 2 bases for J; bases not matched to a gene: 4. The CDR3 length is 15 residues. Germline CDR1 and CDR2: SGHNT and YENEEA.

The table lists this clone with a few counts. The V call is TRBV9, the J call TRBJ2-5; possible D gene TRBD2, 5 bases. This CDR3 contains 14 residues. Trimming shortened V by 0 bases and J by 3 bases, and 9 bases separated the two germline ends. The germline CDR1 and CDR2 sequences are SGDLS and YYNGEE. The CDR3 protein is CASSVGGSKETQYF. The CDR3 coding sequence is TGTGCCAGCAGCGTAGGAGGGTCCAAAGAGACCCAGTACTTC.

The chain is built from TRBV11-3 and TRBJ1-3; possible D gene TRBD1, 6 bases. Trimming stripped 4 bases from V and 2 bases from J, with 9 bases between. In germline, CDR1 is SGHNT, CDR2 YENEEA. CDR3 length: 14 residues. CDR3 region: CASSSDRTGNTIYF. CDR3 DNA sequence: TGTGCCAGCAGCTCCGACAGGACTGGAAACACCATATATTTT.

The table lists this clone with a count of one. The V gene is TRBV14, the J gene TRBJ1-2; D gene unclear. With 4 bases removed from V and 5 bases from J, the gap between germline ends came to 14 bases. Germline V gene sequence: CDR1 SGHDN, CDR2 FVKESK. The CDR3 is 14 residues long. CDR3 region: CASSPTSPYYGYTF. In DNA form, the CDR3 reads TGTGCCAGCAGCCCCACGAGCCCTTATTATGGCTACACCTTC.

This clone came up a few times. The chain carries TRBV15 and TRBJ2-5; TRBD2 is a possible D gene (6 bases). V was pared by 1 base and J by 2 bases, with 11 bases between. Per the germline V gene, CDR1 is LNHNV and CDR2 is YYDKDF (reference sequence). CDR3 length equals 15 residues. Written as DNA, the CDR3 is TGTGCCACCAGCAGAGGGGTCGGGGGTCAAGAGACCCAGTACTTC. The encoded protein is CATSRGVGGQETQYF.

This clone was counted between two and nine times. The chain carries TRBV11-3 and TRBJ2-7; TRBD2 aligns across 8 bases. Looked up from germline, CDR1 is SGHNT and CDR2 is YENEEA. The CDR3 sequence is 16 residues long. The V gene end was trimmed by 5 bases and the J gene end by 0 bases; junction bases not matched to a gene: 9. CDR3 sequence: CASSRPGSGISYEQYF. The CDR3 region has the DNA TGTGCCAGCAGCCGGCCGGGTAGCGGGATCTCCTACGAGCAGTACTTC. The entire variable domain, with the rest obtained from reference TRBV11-3 and TRBJ2-7, is as follows: EAGVVQSPRYKIIEKKQPVAFWCNPISGHNTLYWYLQNLGQGPELLIRYENEEAVDDSQLPKDRFSAERLKGVDSTLKIQPAELGDSAVYLCASSRPGSGISYEQYFGPGTRLTVT.

Relative to its sample, this clone is medium-sized (0.01 to 0.1%). This chain links TRBV11-3 with TRBJ2-7; perhaps TRBD2 as D (6 bases). The CDR3 runs 14 residues. The V gene lost 1 base and the J gene lost 6 bases, with 13 bases spanning the gap. The germline V gene has CDR1 SGHNT and CDR2 YENEEA. The CDR3 here is CASSLGGGATEQYF. In DNA, the CDR3 is TGTGCCAGCAGCTTAGGGGGCGGGGCTACCGAGCAGTACTTC.

In its sample, this clone is large. The chain employs TRBV28 and TRBJ1-5, with D unclear. The V end lost 2 bases, the J end lost 6 bases, and 8 bases lay between the germline ends. From germline, CDR1 is MDHEN and CDR2 SYDVKM. The CDR3 length is 13 residues. The CDR3: CASSLKRSQPQHF. Written as DNA, the CDR3 is TGTGCCAGCAGTTTAAAACGGAGTCAGCCCCAGCATTTT.

The rearrangement joins TRBV5-1 to TRBJ2-1; D is unclear. The CDR3 extends over 15 amino acids. Per germline, CDR1 SGHRS and CDR2 YFSETQ. The V and J ends lost 4 bases and 4 bases respectively, with 15 bases between them. CDR3 in DNA: TGCGCCAGCAGCGGTCGAGCCTCTGATTACAATGAGCAGTTCTTC. This translates into CASSGRASDYNEQFF.

This clone was counted between two and nine times. The chain uses TRBV11-3 and TRBJ2-7; TRBD2 agrees at 8 bases. Germline V gene lookup returns CDR1 SGHNT and CDR2 YENEEA. V lost 3 bases, J lost 0 bases, and 13 bases stayed unmatched. The CDR3 consists of 18 residues. The CDR3 DNA is TGTGCCAGCAGCTTGGGGGGAGCGGGGGCCCCGAGCTCCTACGAGCAGTACTTC. Translation gives CASSLGGAGAPSSYEQYF.

The rearrangement links TRBV30 to TRBJ1-3; 7 positions agree with TRBD1. This CDR3 comprises 15 residues. Losses at the gene ends were 2 bases for V and 0 bases for J; bases not matched to a gene: 4. Germline CDR1 and CDR2: GTSNPN and SVGIG (reference sequence). CDR3 bases: TGTGCCTGGAGTAAGGGGGCGAGCTCTGGAAACACCATATATTTT. Its translation is CAWSKGASSGNTIYF. The full variable domain, with the rest looked up from reference TRBV30 and TRBJ1-3, is SQTIHQWPATLVQPVGSPLSLECTVEGTSNPNLYWYRQAAGRGLQLLFYSVGIGQISSEVPQNLSASRPQDRQFILSSKKLLLSDSGFYLCAWSKGASSGNTIYFGEGSWLTVV.

This clone was seen only a few times. CDR3 sequence: CASSETGTGDTIYF. In nucleotides, the CDR3 is TGTGCCAGTAGTGAAACCGGGACAGGGGACACCATATATTTT. The rearrangement joins TRBV19 to TRBJ1-3, with TRBD1 identical over 10 bases. Germline loops: CDR1 LNHDA, CDR2 SQIVND (reference sequence). This CDR3 contains 14 residues. V shed 5 bases, J shed 8 bases, and the junction held 6 bases outside the gene matches.

This clone was counted a single time. The rearrangement joins TRBV19 to TRBJ2-7, with TRBD2 identical over 12 bases. Germline CDR1 is LNHDA and CDR2 is SQIVND (reference sequence). Unmatched junction bases numbered 5, after V lost 9 bases and J lost 5 bases. The CDR3 totals 13 residues. The CDR3 protein is CASRGLAGNEQYF. CDR3 DNA: TGTGCCAGCAGAGGACTAGCGGGGAACGAGCAGTACTTC.

This chain joins TRBV5-1 and TRBJ2-2, with D perhaps TRBD2 (5 bases). Germline CDR1 and CDR2: SGHRS and YFSETQ. V dropped 2 bases and J dropped 6 bases, with 14 bases sitting between them. The CDR3 is 15 amino acids. The CDR3 DNA follows: TGCGCCAGCAGCTTTGGTCGGTCGGAGGCCGGGGAGCTGTTTTTT. It translates to CASSFGRSEAGELFF.

In its sample, this clone was seen a few times. The DNA of the CDR3 is TGTGCCAGCAGCTTTGGACTAGCGGCCTACAATGAGCAGTTCTTC. It encodes CASSFGLAAYNEQFF. The J gene is TRBJ2-1, the V gene TRBV11-3; 10 nucleotides match TRBD2. The CDR3 extends over 15 amino acids. Germline assignment: CDR1 SGHNT and CDR2 YENEEA. With 3 bases clipped from V and 2 bases from J, the junction kept 1 base outside the gene matches.

This clone showed up just a few times. J is TRBJ2-2 and V is TRBV15, with a possible D match to TRBD1 (5 bases). Trimming shortened V by 0 bases and J by 8 bases, and 16 bases separated the two germline ends. The germline V gene encodes CDR1 LNHNV and CDR2 YYDKDF (reference sequence). The CDR3 covers 16 residues. The CDR3 region has the DNA TGTGCCACCAGCAGAGATGAGGCAGGGCGAGAAGGGGAGCTGTTTTTT. Protein sequence: CATSRDEAGREGELFF.

This clone has just a few counts. The chain employs TRBV11-3 and TRBJ2-1; 8 bases align to TRBD2. V lost 2 bases, J lost 5 bases, and 5 bases stayed unmatched. The CDR3 is 15 residues long. Germline V gene sequence: CDR1 SGHNT, CDR2 YENEEA. The CDR3 protein is CASSLIGGAHNEQFF. DNA of the CDR3: TGTGCCAGCAGCTTAATCGGGGGGGCCCACAATGAGCAGTTCTTC. Drawing the rest from reference TRBV11-3 and TRBJ2-1, the complete variable domain is EAGVVQSPRYKIIEKKQPVAFWCNPISGHNTLYWYLQNLGQGPELLIRYENEEAVDDSQLPKDRFSAERLKGVDSTLKIQPAELGDSAVYLCASSLIGGAHNEQFFGPGTRLTVL.

The table lists this clone with a count of one. This chain uses TRBV29-1 with TRBJ2-4; D is uncertain. This CDR3 spans 14 amino acids. V lost 3 bases and J lost 2, with 11 bases in between. Germline V gives CDR1 SQVTM, CDR2 ANQGSEA. CDR3 region: CSVESLSPKNIQYF. The CDR3 DNA follows: TGCAGCGTTGAGTCGCTTTCCCCCAAAAACATTCAGTACTTC.

The chain uses TRBV29-1 and TRBJ2-5; TRBD2 agrees at 9 bases. The CDR3 totals 14 residues. Germline V CDR1 and CDR2: SQVTM, ANQGSEA. Losses at the gene ends were 3 bases for V and 1 base for J; bases not matched to a gene: 3. The CDR3 sequence is CSVDWREGQETQYF. In DNA form, the CDR3 reads TGCAGCGTTGATTGGCGGGAGGGCCAAGAGACCCAGTACTTC.

This clone was picked up a small number of times. The chain couples TRBV15 to TRBJ1-4; 9 bases are a match to TRBD1. This CDR3 comprises 16 residues. Germline lookup yields CDR1 LNHNV and CDR2 YYDKDF (reference sequence). Trimming removed 3 bases from V and 13 bases from J; junction bases left unmatched: 15. For the CDR3, the DNA is TGTGCCACCAGCAGGGAAACAGGGGGCGCAAGGGGAGGACTGTTTTTT. This gives the protein CATSRETGGARGGLFF.

A few counts support this clone. The V and J genes are TRBV6-8 and TRBJ1-2; 10 bases are a match to TRBD1. The germline V gene encodes CDR1 MNHGY and CDR2 SAAAGT. This CDR3 is 13 amino acids long. V was clipped by 5 bases and J by 8 bases; unmatched bases: 5. CDR3 in amino acids: CASSERDRGGYTF. DNA of the CDR3: TGTGCCAGCAGTGAGAGGGACAGGGGCGGCTACACCTTC.

This clone turned up a few times. The V call is TRBV18, the J call TRBJ2-1; maybe TRBD2 (5 bases). Germline CDR1 reads KGHSH; CDR2 reads LQKENI. Trimming removed 1 base at V and 7 bases at J, with 8 bases between. CDR3 length: 13 residues. As DNA, the CDR3 is TGTGCCAGCTCACCACGGACTCCTAATGAGCAGTTCTTC. Its translation: CASSPRTPNEQFF.

The chain carries TRBV28 and TRBJ2-5, with TRBD2 identical over 7 bases. The germline CDR1 and CDR2 sequences are MDHEN and SYDVKM. This CDR3 is built from 13 residues. J lost 3 bases, V lost 6 bases, and 4 bases had no gene match. The CDR3 protein is CASRTGGKETQYF. The CDR3 DNA reads TGTGCCAGCAGAACGGGGGGAAAAGAGACCCAGTACTTC.

J is TRBJ1-1 and V is TRBV18; 7 bases fit TRBD1. V trimming: 4 bases; J trimming: 11 bases; junction bases outside the gene matches: 16. Germline values: CDR1 KGHSH, CDR2 LQKENI. The CDR3 is 15 amino acids. CDR3 sequence reads: CASSHRDSVGHGAFF. The CDR3 DNA is TGTGCCAGCTCACACCGGGACAGCGTGGGTCATGGGGCTTTCTTT.

The chain has TRBV6-8 and TRBJ2-7; D perhaps matches TRBD1 (5 bases). In germline, CDR1 is MNHGY, CDR2 SAAAGT. The CDR3 sequence is 15 residues long. V lost 2 bases and J 3 bases, leaving 14 bases between the germline ends. The CDR3 nucleotides are TGTGCCAGCAGTTACCTTTCGAAGGGGCACTACGAGCAGTACTTC. Translation gives CASSYLSKGHYEQYF.

J is TRBJ1-5 and V is TRBV19, with 7 bases matching TRBD1. J lost 6 bases, V lost 4 bases, and 3 bases had no gene match. The CDR3 totals 13 residues. The germline gives CDR1 LNHDA, CDR2 SQIVND (reference sequence). This CDR3 is CASSTGGRQPQHF. The CDR3 DNA is TGTGCCAGTAGTACAGGGGGGCGTCAGCCCCAGCATTTT.

The sample holds a few counts of this clone. This chain joins TRBV11-3 and TRBJ2-3, with 9 bases lining up with TRBD2. The germline V gene encodes CDR1 SGHNT and CDR2 YENEEA. V shed 2 bases and J 1 base; nucleotides not matched to a gene: 7. CDR3 length equals 17 residues. CDR3 region: CASSLYGGGGGTDTQYF. The CDR3, as DNA: TGTGCCAGCAGCTTATATGGCGGCGGGGGGGGCACAGATACGCAGTATTTT.